Listed below are T cell receptor beta chains from one sample, sequenced in a study of shared T cell receptors in the human thymus. Clones were read by immunoSEQ multiplex PCR, and TCRdb kept only the in-frame ones, dropping some. Among under 850,000 clones listed, over 75% were seen once. These same data were also listed under a study on human thymus T cells.

The sample was thymocytes. The receptors derive from a boy under three years old with a congenital heart defect. CDR3s include the opening cysteine and the closing phenylalanine or tryptophan. D genes are given only for firm matches. Some rows mark clone size as missing; the rest say once, few, many or name a class of expanded clone.

CDR3 length	V gene	clone size	J gene	D gene	CDR3 DNA	CDR3 protein
16	TRBV30	.	TRBJ1-4	TRBD1	TGTGCCTGGAGCGCGAACGGGGGGACAGGGAATGAAAAACTGTTTTTT	CAWSANGGTGNEKLFF
19	TRBV9	.	TRBJ2-5	TRBD2	TGTGCCAGCAGCGCCCAGCGGGAGCCCTCCGGGGAAGGGGGGGAGACCCAGTACTTC	CASSAQREPSGEGGETQYF
13	TRBV5-4	.	TRBJ2-7	.	TGTGCCAGCAGGCTCTCTCTAGGGGGCGAGCAGTACTTC	CASRLSLGGEQYF
17	TRBV19	once	TRBJ1-1	.	TGTGCCAGTAGTATAGGGACTCGACAGGACATGAACACTGAAGCTTTCTTT	CASSIGTRQDMNTEAFF
14	TRBV2	.	TRBJ2-7	TRBD2	TGTGCCAGCAGATATAGCGGGAGCTCCTACGAGCAGTACTTC	CASRYSGSSYEQYF
15	TRBV15	.	TRBJ2-3	TRBD1	TGTGCCACCAGCAGGGACTGGTGGGACAGGGAGGCGCAGTATTTT	CATSRDWWDREAQYF
16	TRBV7-2	few	TRBJ2-5	TRBD2	TGTGCCAGCAGCTTATCCAGCGGGATACCGGCAGAGACCCAGTACTTC	CASSLSSGIPAETQYF
16	TRBV7-9	.	TRBJ2-3	TRBD1	TGTGCCAGCAGCTTCGGGACAGGGGGGGTTCGGGATACGCAGTATTTT	CASSFGTGGVRDTQYF
14	TRBV25-1	few	TRBJ2-5	.	TGTGCCAGCAGTGAACGGAACTGGGGGCAGACCCAGTACTTC	CASSERNWGQTQYF
16	TRBV28	.	TRBJ2-3	TRBD2	TGTGCCAGCAGGCTGCGGACTAGCGGGGAAGGAGATACGCAGTATTTT	CASRLRTSGEGDTQYF
13	TRBV14	.	TRBJ2-7	.	TGTGCCAGTAGGGGGGCAGGGGGCTACGAGCAGTACTTC	CASRGAGGYEQYF
15	TRBV21-1	.	TRBJ2-1	.	TGTGCCAGCGGGCTAGCTGAGAGCTCCTACAATGAGCAGTTCTTC	CASGLAESSYNEQFF
21	TRBV18	.	TRBJ2-1	TRBD1	TGTGCCAGCTCACCACCCCGCATTGGGACAGGGGGCCGTAGCTCCTACAATGAGCAGTTCTTC	CASSPPRIGTGGRSSYNEQFF
14	TRBV5-6	.	TRBJ1-2	.	TGTGCCAGCACCTTGCGGGGGGAGGACTATGGCTACACCTTC	CASTLRGEDYGYTF
15	TRBV9	once	TRBJ2-1	.	TGTGCCAGCAGCGTCGGGACACGCATCGGCAATGAGCAGTTCTTC	CASSVGTRIGNEQFF
13	TRBV5-6	.	TRBJ1-1	TRBD1	TGTGCCAGCAGCTCGTGGGACAGGATTGAAGCTTTCTTT	CASSSWDRIEAFF
15	TRBV6-1	few	TRBJ2-7	.	TGTGCCAGCAGTGAAGCGCTTAGGCTAGCTCACGAGCAGTACTTC	CASSEALRLAHEQYF
15	TRBV5-1	few	TRBJ2-7	TRBD1	TGCGCCAGCAGCTTGGAACAGGGGGCTCCGGACGAGCAGTACTTC	CASSLEQGAPDEQYF
19	TRBV6-1	.	TRBJ2-4	TRBD2	TGTGCCAGCAGAGAAGGCCTAGCGGGAGGAGGGGGCTACAAAAACATTCAGTACTTC	CASREGLAGGGGYKNIQYF
15	TRBV7-2	.	TRBJ2-7	TRBD2	TGTGCCAGCAGCCCCCGGACTAGCGGGAGTAACGAGCAGTACTTC	CASSPRTSGSNEQYF
14	TRBV7-2	.	TRBJ2-1	TRBD2	TGTGCCAGCAGCTTAGCACTAGCGGGAGTTGAGCAGTTCTTC	CASSLALAGVEQFF
15	TRBV28	.	TRBJ2-3	TRBD2	TGTGCCCTGGGGGAGGGAGGCCGGGGCGCAGATACGCAGTATTTT	CALGEGGRGADTQYF
13	TRBV28	.	TRBJ1-5	TRBD1	TGTGCCAGCAGTCAAGGGGGCCGTCAGCCCCAGCATTTT	CASSQGGRQPQHF
13	TRBV28	.	TRBJ2-3	TRBD1	TGTGCCAGCAGGCAGACAGGGTCAGATACGCAGTATTTT	CASRQTGSDTQYF
14	TRBV25-1	.	TRBJ1-2	TRBD1	TGTGCCAGCAGGGATAGGGGGCGATGGAATGGCTACACCTTC	CASRDRGRWNGYTF
14	TRBV2	few	TRBJ2-7	.	TGTGCCAGCACTTCGGTCAGGCCGACCTACGAGCAGTACTTC	CASTSVRPTYEQYF
16	TRBV4-2	.	TRBJ2-2	.	TGTGCCAGCAGCCAACTTGGGGACTGGAACACCGGGGAGCTGTTTTTT	CASSQLGDWNTGELFF
14	TRBV6-5	.	TRBJ1-1	TRBD1	TGTGCCAGCAGTTTAAATGACAGGGACCCTGAAGCTTTCTTT	CASSLNDRDPEAFF
14	TRBV4-2	.	TRBJ2-7	.	TGTGCCAGCAGCCACCCCGAGGGGGTTTACGAGCAGTACTTC	CASSHPEGVYEQYF
15	TRBV7-9	.	TRBJ2-7	.	TGTGCCAGCAGCTTAGCCGGGACAAAGATCTACGAGCAGTACTTC	CASSLAGTKIYEQYF
14	TRBV18	.	TRBJ2-7	TRBD2	TGTGCCAGCTCAGCTAGCGGGAGGGCCGCCGAGCAGTACTTC	CASSASGRAAEQYF
15	TRBV10-3	once	TRBJ2-7	.	TGTGCCATCAGTGAGTCCCTAGCGAGAACCTACGAGCAGTACTTC	CAISESLARTYEQYF
13	TRBV30	.	TRBJ1-5	TRBD1	TGTGCCTGGAGTGGGCAGGGGGCTCAGCCCCAGCATTTT	CAWSGQGAQPQHF
13	TRBV5-1	.	TRBJ2-5	.	TGCGCCAGCAGCTTGGGGGGCTCGGAGACCCAGTACTTC	CASSLGGSETQYF
14	TRBV19	.	TRBJ2-1	.	TGTGCCAGCAGTGCCAGGGGCCCCTACAATGAGCAGTTCTTC	CASSARGPYNEQFF
14	TRBV5-6	.	TRBJ2-5	.	TGTGCCAGCAGCTTGGAAGGGGCCCAAGAGACCCAGTACTTC	CASSLEGAQETQYF
14	TRBV7-9	.	TRBJ2-5	TRBD2	TGTGCCAGCAGCCCCGGGGAGGGGAGAGAGACCCAGTACTTC	CASSPGEGRETQYF
12	TRBV2	.	TRBJ2-5	.	TGTGCCAGCACAACTCTACAAGAGACCCAGTACTTC	CASTTLQETQYF
15	TRBV6-6	few	TRBJ1-5	.	TGTGCCAGCAGTCCCCGGGGGGGAGTGGGTCAGCCCCAGCATTTT	CASSPRGGVGQPQHF
15	TRBV5-6	.	TRBJ2-3	TRBD2	TGTGCCAGCAGAACTAGCGGGAGGGCTACAGATACGCAGTATTTT	CASRTSGRATDTQYF
16	TRBV7-2	.	TRBJ2-7	.	TGTGCCAGCAGCTTACCCCGCAGGACAGACTCCTACGAGCAGTACTTC	CASSLPRRTDSYEQYF
14	TRBV5-5	.	TRBJ2-7	.	TGTGCCAGCAGCCCGGGAGGGACAGTGGGCGAGCAGTACTTC	CASSPGGTVGEQYF
14	TRBV11-3	.	TRBJ2-7	.	TGTGCCAGCAGCCCCAGCAGGGGTGATTACGAGCAGTACTTC	CASSPSRGDYEQYF
16	TRBV28	.	TRBJ2-7	TRBD1	TGTGCCAGCAGTTTACTGGACAGGGGTCCTTTGGACGAGCAGTACTTC	CASSLLDRGPLDEQYF
18	TRBV5-5	.	TRBJ1-5	TRBD1	TGTGCCAGCAGCAACGGACAGGGCGCTAAAGCGGGTAATCAGCCCCAGCATTTT	CASSNGQGAKAGNQPQHF